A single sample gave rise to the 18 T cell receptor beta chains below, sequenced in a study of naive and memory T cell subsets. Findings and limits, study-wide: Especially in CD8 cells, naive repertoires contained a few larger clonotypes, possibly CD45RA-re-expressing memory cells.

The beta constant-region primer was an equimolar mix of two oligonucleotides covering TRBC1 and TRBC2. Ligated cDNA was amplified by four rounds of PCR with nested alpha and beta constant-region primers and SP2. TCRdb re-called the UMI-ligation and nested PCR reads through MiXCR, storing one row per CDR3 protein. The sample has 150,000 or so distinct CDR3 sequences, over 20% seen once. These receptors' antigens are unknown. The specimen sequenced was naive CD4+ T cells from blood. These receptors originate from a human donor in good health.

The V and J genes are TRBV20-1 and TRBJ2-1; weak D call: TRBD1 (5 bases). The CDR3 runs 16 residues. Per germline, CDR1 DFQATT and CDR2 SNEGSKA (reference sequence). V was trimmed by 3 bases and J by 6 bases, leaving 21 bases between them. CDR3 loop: CSASMFGRVASNEQFF. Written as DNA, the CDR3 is TGCAGTGCTAGCATGTTCGGCAGGGTAGCTTCCAATGAGCAGTTCTTC.

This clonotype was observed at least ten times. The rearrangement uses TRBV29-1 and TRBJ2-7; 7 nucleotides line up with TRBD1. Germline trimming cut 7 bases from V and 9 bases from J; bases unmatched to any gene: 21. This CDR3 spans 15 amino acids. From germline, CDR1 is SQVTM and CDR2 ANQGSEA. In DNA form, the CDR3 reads TGCAGCGCTGGAGACAGGGTTGGAAATAAGATTGGGCAGTACTTC. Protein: CSAGDRVGNKIGQYF.

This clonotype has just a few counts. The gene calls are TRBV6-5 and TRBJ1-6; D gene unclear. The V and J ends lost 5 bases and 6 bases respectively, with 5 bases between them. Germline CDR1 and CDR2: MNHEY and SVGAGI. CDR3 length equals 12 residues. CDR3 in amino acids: CASSRPNSPLHF. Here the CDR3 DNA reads TGTGCCAGCAGTCGCCCTAATTCACCCCTCCACTTT.

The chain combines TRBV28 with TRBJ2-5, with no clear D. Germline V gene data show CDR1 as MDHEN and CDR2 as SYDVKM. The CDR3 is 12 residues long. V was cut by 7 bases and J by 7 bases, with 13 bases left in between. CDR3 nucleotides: TGTGCCAGCAACTTGGGTGGATCGACCCAGTACTTC. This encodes CASNLGGSTQYF. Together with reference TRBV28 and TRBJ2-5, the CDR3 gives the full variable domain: DVKVTQSSRYLVKRTGEKVFLECVQDMDHENMFWYRQDPGLGLRLIYFSYDVKMKEKGDIPEGYSVSREKKERFSLILESASTNQTSMYLCASNLGGSTQYFGPGTRLLVL.

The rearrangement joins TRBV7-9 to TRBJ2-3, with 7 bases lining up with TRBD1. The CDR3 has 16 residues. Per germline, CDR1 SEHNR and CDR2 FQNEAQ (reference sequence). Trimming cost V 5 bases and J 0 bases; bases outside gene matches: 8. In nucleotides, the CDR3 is TGTGCCAGCAGCCCTCTTGGGACAGCTAGCACAGATACGCAGTATTTT. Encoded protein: CASSPLGTASTDTQYF.

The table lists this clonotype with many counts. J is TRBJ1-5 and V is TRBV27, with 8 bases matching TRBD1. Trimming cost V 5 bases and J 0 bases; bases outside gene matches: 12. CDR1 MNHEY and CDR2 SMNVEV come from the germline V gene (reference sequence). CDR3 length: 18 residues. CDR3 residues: CASSLGGQGRVSNQPQHF. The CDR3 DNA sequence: TGTGCCAGCAGTCTCGGCGGACAGGGCAGGGTTAGCAATCAGCCCCAGCATTTT.

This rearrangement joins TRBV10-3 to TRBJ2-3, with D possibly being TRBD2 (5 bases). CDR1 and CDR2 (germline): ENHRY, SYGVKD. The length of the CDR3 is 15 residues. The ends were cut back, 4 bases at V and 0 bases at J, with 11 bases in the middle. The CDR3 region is CAISGGSGSTDTQYF. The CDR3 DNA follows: TGTGCCATCAGTGGGGGAAGCGGAAGCACAGATACGCAGTATTTT.

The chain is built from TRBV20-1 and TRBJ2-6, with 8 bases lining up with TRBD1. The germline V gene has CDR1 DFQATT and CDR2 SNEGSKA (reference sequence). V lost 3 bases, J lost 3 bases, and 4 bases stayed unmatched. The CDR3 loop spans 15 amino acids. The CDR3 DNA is TGCAGTGCTAGTTCCAGGGGGCTTGGGGCCAACGTCCTGACTTTC. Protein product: CSASSRGLGANVLTF.

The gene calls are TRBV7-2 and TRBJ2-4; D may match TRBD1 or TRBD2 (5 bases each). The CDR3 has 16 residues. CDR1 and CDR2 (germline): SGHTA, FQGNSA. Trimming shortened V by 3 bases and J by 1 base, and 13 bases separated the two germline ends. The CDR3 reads CASSFRVGAAKNIQYF. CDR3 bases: TGTGCCAGCAGCTTTCGTGTCGGGGCGGCCAAAAACATTCAGTACTTC.

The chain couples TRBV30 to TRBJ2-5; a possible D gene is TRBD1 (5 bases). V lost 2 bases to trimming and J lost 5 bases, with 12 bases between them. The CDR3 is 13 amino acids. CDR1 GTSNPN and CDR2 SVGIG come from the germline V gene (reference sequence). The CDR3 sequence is CAWSTRQRETQYF. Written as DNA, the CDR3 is TGTGCCTGGAGTACCCGACAGAGGGAGACCCAGTACTTC. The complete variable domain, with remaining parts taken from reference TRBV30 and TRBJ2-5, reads SQTIHQWPATLVQPVGSPLSLECTVEGTSNPNLYWYRQAAGRGLQLLFYSVGIGQISSEVPQNLSASRPQDRQFILSSKKLLLSDSGFYLCAWSTRQRETQYFGPGTRLLVL.

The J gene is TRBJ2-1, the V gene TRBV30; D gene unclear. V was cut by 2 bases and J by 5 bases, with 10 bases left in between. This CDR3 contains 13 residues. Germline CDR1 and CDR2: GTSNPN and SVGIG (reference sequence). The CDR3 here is CAWSFLGNNEQFF. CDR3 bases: TGTGCCTGGAGTTTTCTAGGGAACAATGAGCAGTTCTTC.

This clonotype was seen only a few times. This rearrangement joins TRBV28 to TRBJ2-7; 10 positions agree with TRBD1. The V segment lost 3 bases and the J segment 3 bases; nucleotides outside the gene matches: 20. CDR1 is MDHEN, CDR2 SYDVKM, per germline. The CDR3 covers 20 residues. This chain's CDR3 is CASSLGYRDRGTRSLYEQYF. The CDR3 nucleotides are TGTGCCAGCAGTTTGGGTTACCGGGACAGGGGCACCAGAAGCCTCTACGAGCAGTACTTC.

Here the CDR3 DNA reads TGTGCCAGCAGTGAATCCGGAAACTATGGCTACACCTTC. Translated: CASSESGNYGYTF. The V call is TRBV25-1, the J call TRBJ1-2, with D unclear. The CDR3 length is 13 residues. Per the germline V gene, CDR1 is MGHDK and CDR2 is SYGVNS. Trimming stripped 1 base from V and 2 bases from J, with 5 bases between.

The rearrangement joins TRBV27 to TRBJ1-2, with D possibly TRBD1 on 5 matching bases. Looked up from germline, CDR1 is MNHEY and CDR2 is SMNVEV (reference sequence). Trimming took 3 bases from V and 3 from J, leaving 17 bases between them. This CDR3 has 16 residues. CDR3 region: CASSLSGAGYYYGYTF. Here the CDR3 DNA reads TGTGCCAGCAGTTTGTCAGGCGCAGGGTATTACTATGGCTACACCTTC.

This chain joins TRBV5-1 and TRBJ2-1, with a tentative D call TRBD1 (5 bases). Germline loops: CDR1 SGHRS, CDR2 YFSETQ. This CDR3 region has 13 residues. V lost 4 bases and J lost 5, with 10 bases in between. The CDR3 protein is CASSLVGDNEQFF. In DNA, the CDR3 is TGCGCCAGCAGCCTTGTAGGGGACAATGAGCAGTTCTTC. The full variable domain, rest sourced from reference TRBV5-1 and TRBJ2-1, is KAGVTQTPRYLIKTRGQQVTLSCSPISGHRSVSWYQQTPGQGLQFLFEYFSETQRNKGNFPGRFSGRQFSNSRSEMNVSTLELGDSALYLCASSLVGDNEQFFGPGTRLTVL.

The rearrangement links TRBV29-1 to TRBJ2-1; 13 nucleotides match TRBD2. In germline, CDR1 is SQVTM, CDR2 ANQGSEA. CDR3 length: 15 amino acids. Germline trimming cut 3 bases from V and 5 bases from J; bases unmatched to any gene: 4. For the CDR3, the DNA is TGCAGCGTTGAGAAACTAGCGGGAGGGGACAATGAGCAGTTCTTC. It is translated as CSVEKLAGGDNEQFF.

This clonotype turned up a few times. The CDR3 protein is CASSPQSYGYTF. DNA of the CDR3: TGTGCCAGCTCACCACAGTCCTATGGCTACACCTTC. The V and J genes are TRBV18 and TRBJ1-2; D gene uncertain. CDR1 is KGHSH and CDR2 is LQKENI in the germline V gene. V was pared by 1 base and J by 4 bases, with 4 bases between. The CDR3 consists of 12 residues.

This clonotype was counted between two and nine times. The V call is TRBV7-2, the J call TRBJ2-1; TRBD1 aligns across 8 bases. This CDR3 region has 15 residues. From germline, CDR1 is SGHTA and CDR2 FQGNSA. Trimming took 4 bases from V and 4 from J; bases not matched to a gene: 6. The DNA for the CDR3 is TGTGCCAGCAGCTCGACAGGGGACGGATACAATGAGCAGTTCTTC. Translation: CASSSTGDGYNEQFF.